This is a list of T cell receptor beta chains from one sample in a study of PD-1 blockade in mismatch repair-deficient tumors. The protocol was immunoSEQ multiplex PCR, while the TCRdb copy is restricted to in-frame clones and leaves out a portion. The table lists about 34,000 clones, more than 70% of them singletons. The sequencing here drew on PBMCs, taken 6 to 7 weeks after starting pembrolizumab. Receptors originate from an adult with mismatch repair-deficient cancer. The CDR3 runs from the conserved cysteine through the conserved F or W. Each record gives: D gene, J gene, V gene, clone size, CDR3 DNA, CDR3 protein. The D gene is left open where the match is weak. The size entry is marked missing in some rows and otherwise reads once, few, many or a size class.

. TRBJ1-1 TRBV7-9 . TGTGCCAGCAGCTTAGCCCTGACTGCTACTGAAGCTTTCTTT CASSLALTATEAFF
TRBD2 TRBJ2-1 TRBV19 . TGTGCCAGTAGTGCTAGCGGGGGGCAGATTATTTACAATGAGCAGTTCTTC CASSASGGQIIYNEQFF
. TRBJ1-3 TRBV12-5 . TGTGCTAGTGGTTTGGTGGCGGGATCTGGAAACACCATATATTTT CASGLVAGSGNTIYF
. TRBJ2-2 TRBV27 . TGTGCCAGCAGTTTATCGGACTGGAACACCGGGGAGCTGTTTTTT CASSLSDWNTGELFF
TRBD2 TRBJ2-3 TRBV5-4 . TGTGCCAGCAGCGTGGGGACTAGCGGCTTCTATAGCACAGATACGCAGTATTTT CASSVGTSGFYSTDTQYF
. TRBJ2-2 TRBV5-1 . TGCGCCAGCAGCGGAGGACAGCGAACATACACCGGGGAGCTGTTTTTT CASSGGQRTYTGELFF
TRBD2 TRBJ2-1 TRBV5-4 . TGTGCCAGCAGCTTAAAGTCGTTAGCGGGAAAGGAGGGAAATGAGCAGTTCTTC CASSLKSLAGKEGNEQFF
TRBD2 TRBJ2-1 TRBV4-2 . TGTGCCAGCAGCTCTAGCGGGAATGAGCAGTTCTTC CASSSSGNEQFF
TRBD1 TRBJ2-1 TRBV19 . TGTGCCAGTACCATAAGGGGACAGGTGTACAATGAGCAGTTCTTC CASTIRGQVYNEQFF
TRBD1 TRBJ1-3 TRBV11-2 . TGTGCCAGCAGCCTTACGACAGGGAGCTCTGGAAACACCATATATTTT CASSLTTGSSGNTIYF
TRBD2 TRBJ2-7 TRBV27 . TGTGCCAGCAGCCCCCGTGGCGGGAGTCGAACCCACGAGCAGTACTTC CASSPRGGSRTHEQYF
. TRBJ2-3 TRBV21-1 . TGTGCCAGCGACTTGACCCCGGGACAAATATCTGATACGCAGTATTTT CASDLTPGQISDTQYF
TRBD2 TRBJ2-5 TRBV7-9 once TGTGCCAGCAGCTGGAGGGCTAGCGGGTGGAAAGAGACCCAGTACTTC CASSWRASGWKETQYF
TRBD2 TRBJ2-7 TRBV9 large TGTGCCAGCAGCGTTCTCCCCACTAGCGGGAGTTACGAGCAGTACTTC CASSVLPTSGSYEQYF
. TRBJ2-1 TRBV28 . TGTGCCAGCAGTTTACTACGCTCTACCTACAATGAGCAGTTCTTC CASSLLRSTYNEQFF
. TRBJ1-1 TRBV6-5 . TGTGCCAGCAGTTACGCGGGACGAAACGGGGGCACTGAAGCTTTCTTT CASSYAGRNGGTEAFF
TRBD2 TRBJ2-1 TRBV7-9 . TGTGCCAGCAGCTTAAAAGCGGGGGAATACAATGAGCAGTTCTTC CASSLKAGEYNEQFF
TRBD2 TRBJ2-3 TRBV5-1 . TGCGCCAGCAGCTTGGGAGGACTAGCGGGAGGCGGGACGCAGTATTTT CASSLGGLAGGGTQYF
. TRBJ1-2 TRBV29-1 . TGCAGCGCCACAGGTTTCTATGGCTACACCTTC CSATGFYGYTF
TRBD2 TRBJ2-3 TRBV11-2 . TGTGCCAGCAGCTTAGGACCGGGAGGGCCCGCAGATACGCAGTATTTT CASSLGPGGPADTQYF
. TRBJ2-1 TRBV5-4 . TGTGCCAGCAGCTTGCTCGGGATCGTCAATGAGCAGTTCTTC CASSLLGIVNEQFF
. TRBJ2-7 TRBV27 few TGTGCCAGCAGTTTTGTGGGGCGGGGCTACGAGCAGTACTTC CASSFVGRGYEQYF
. TRBJ1-6 TRBV5-1 . TGCGCCAGCAGCTTGGGAGGGAGCTCCTATAATTCACCCCTCCACTTT CASSLGGSSYNSPLHF
. TRBJ2-1 TRBV2 . TGTGCCAGCAGTGAAGAACGGGGTGAGCAGTTCTTC CASSEERGEQFF
TRBD1 TRBJ1-1 TRBV28 . TGTGCCAGCTTTGCTGGGGGCAGGGGGCGGGACACTGAAGCTTTCTTT CASFAGGRGRDTEAFF
. TRBJ2-7 TRBV27 . TGTGCCAGCAGTTCCTTTGTAATAATGGACTCGAGCTCCTACGAGCAGTACTTC CASSSFVIMDSSSYEQYF
TRBD2 TRBJ2-7 TRBV19 . TGTGCCAGTAGTATGGCGGGAGCAGGTTACGAGCAGTACTTC CASSMAGAGYEQYF
TRBD2 TRBJ2-1 TRBV19 . TGTGCCAGTAGTATAGGTACTAGCGGGAGTGCCGATGAGCAGTTCTTC CASSIGTSGSADEQFF
. TRBJ1-1 TRBV5-6 . TGTGCCAGCAGCTTTTTGGCCGAGAACACTGAAGCTTTCTTT CASSFLAENTEAFF
TRBD2 TRBJ2-7 TRBV11-2 few TGTGCCAGCAGCTTAGGTCCTAGCGGGAGATCGTACGAGCAGTACTTC CASSLGPSGRSYEQYF
TRBD1 TRBJ1-2 TRBV6-6 . TGTGCCAGCAGATGGTCGGGACAGGGGAGTGACTATGGCTACACCTTC CASRWSGQGSDYGYTF
TRBD1 TRBJ1-2 TRBV27 . TGTGCCAGCAGGACGTTTCTAGGGACAGGGCATGGCTACACCTTC CASRTFLGTGHGYTF
. TRBJ1-1 TRBV4-1 . TGCGCCAGCAGCCAAGTTCGGGGAAAACACACTGAAGCTTTCTTT CASSQVRGKHTEAFF
TRBD2 TRBJ2-1 TRBV27 . TGTGCCAGCAGGAACAGGTTCTCTAGCGGGAATCACAATGAGCAGTTCTTC CASRNRFSSGNHNEQFF
TRBD2 TRBJ2-1 TRBV4-1 . TGCGCCAGCAGAACGGGACTAGCGGGGACATCGCACAATGAGCAGTTCTTC CASRTGLAGTSHNEQFF
. TRBJ2-1 TRBV30 . TGTGCCTGGACCACGAGACAGAGTCAACTATACAATGAGCAGTTCTTC CAWTTRQSQLYNEQFF
. TRBJ1-2 TRBV4-1 . TGCGCCAGCAGCCAACCGACAGAGACTAACTATGGCTACACCTTC CASSQPTETNYGYTF
. TRBJ2-4 TRBV9 . TGTGCCAGCAGCCATAACCGATACAGGGAAGCCAAAAACATTCAGTACTTC CASSHNRYREAKNIQYF
. TRBJ1-2 TRBV28 . TGTGCCAGCAGTTTTGCAGGGCCCAACTATGGCTACACCTTC CASSFAGPNYGYTF
TRBD1 TRBJ2-7 TRBV7-8 . TGTGCCAGCAGCTCCCCCCGGGGACAGGCACGAAAAGCATCCTACGAGCAGTACTTC CASSSPRGQARKASYEQYF
. TRBJ2-3 TRBV5-1 . TGCGCCAGCAGCTTGGGTGGCGGGGGCACAGATACGCAGTATTTT CASSLGGGGTDTQYF
. TRBJ1-5 TRBV19 . TGTGCCAGTAGAGTACTCGCCGCGGAGCAGCCCCAGCATTTT CASRVLAAEQPQHF
TRBD2 TRBJ2-1 TRBV5-1 . TGCGCCAGCAGCCGAGCGGGAGAGTCCTACAATGAGCAGTTCTTC CASSRAGESYNEQFF
. TRBJ1-2 TRBV9 . TGTGCCAGCAGCGAGGGGTTTAGCACTGTTAACTATGGCTACACCTTC CASSEGFSTVNYGYTF
. TRBJ1-4 TRBV6-5 . TGTGCCAGCAGTTACTCGAGAGCAACTAATGAAAAACTGTTTTTT CASSYSRATNEKLFF
. TRBJ2-5 TRBV29-1 . TGCAGCGTTGAGAGACAAGAGACCCAGTACTTC CSVERQETQYF
TRBD1 TRBJ1-2 TRBV19 . TGTGCCAGTAGTGCTGACAGGGCCTTGGGTGGCTACACCTTC CASSADRALGGYTF
TRBD1 TRBJ2-2 TRBV7-2 . TGTGCCAGCAGCTGGGACAGCAACACCGGGGAGCTGTTTTTT CASSWDSNTGELFF
. TRBJ1-5 TRBV30 . TGTGCCTGGAGTGAACAGGTGAATCAGCCCCAGCATTTT CAWSEQVNQPQHF
TRBD2 TRBJ2-7 TRBV9 . TGTGCCAGCAGCGTAATAGCGGGAGGCTACGAGCAGTACTTC CASSVIAGGYEQYF
. TRBJ1-2 TRBV6-5 . TGTGCCAGCAGTTACGTGGCGGGATATGGCTACACCTTC CASSYVAGYGYTF
TRBD1 TRBJ1-2 TRBV5-1 once TGCGCCAGCAGCTCGGGACAGGCCAGTGCCTATGGCTACACCTTC CASSSGQASAYGYTF
TRBD1 TRBJ1-5 TRBV18 . TGTGCCAGCTCACCACGACAGGGGGCCAATCAGCCCCAGCATTTT CASSPRQGANQPQHF
. TRBJ1-2 TRBV18 . TGTGCCAGCTCACCCTCAGCGGGCACCCCCCGTAATGGCTACACCTTC CASSPSAGTPRNGYTF
TRBD1 TRBJ1-1 TRBV29-1 . TGCAGCGTCACCACAGGGGGCACTGAAGCTTTCTTT CSVTTGGTEAFF
. TRBJ1-1 TRBV10-2 once TGCGCCAGCAATACACAGGGCTCCACTGAAGCTTTCTTT CASNTQGSTEAFF
TRBD1 TRBJ1-6 TRBV2 few TGTGCCAGCAGTGTTGACAGGGGGCATTCACCCCTCCACTTT CASSVDRGHSPLHF
. TRBJ1-5 TRBV19 . TGTGCCAGTAACCTCGTCCAGGGGAGCAATCAGCCCCAGCATTTT CASNLVQGSNQPQHF
TRBD1 TRBJ2-7 TRBV2 few TGTGCCAGCGGAGACAGGGACCTCTACGAGCAGTACTTC CASGDRDLYEQYF
TRBD1 TRBJ2-7 TRBV28 once TGTGCCAGCAGTGGCCACGGGACAGAGAGGTACGAGCAGTACTTC CASSGHGTERYEQYF